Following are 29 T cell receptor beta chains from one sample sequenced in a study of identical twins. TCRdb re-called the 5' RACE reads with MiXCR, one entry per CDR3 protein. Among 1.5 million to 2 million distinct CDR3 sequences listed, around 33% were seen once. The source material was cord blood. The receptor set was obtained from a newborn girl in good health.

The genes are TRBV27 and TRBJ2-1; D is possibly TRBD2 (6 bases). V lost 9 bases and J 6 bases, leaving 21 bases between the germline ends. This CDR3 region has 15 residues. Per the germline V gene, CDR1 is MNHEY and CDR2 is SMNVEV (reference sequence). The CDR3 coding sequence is TGTGCCAGTAGGGGACTGCTCAAGGTCGCCAATGAGCAGTTCTTC. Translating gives CASRGLLKVANEQFF.

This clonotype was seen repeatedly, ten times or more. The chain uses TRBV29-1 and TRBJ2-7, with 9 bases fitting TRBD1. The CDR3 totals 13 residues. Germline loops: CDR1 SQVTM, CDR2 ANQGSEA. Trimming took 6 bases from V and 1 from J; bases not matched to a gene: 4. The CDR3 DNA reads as TGCAGCGTGGACAGGGGAGGATCCTACGAGCAGTACTTC. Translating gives CSVDRGGSYEQYF.

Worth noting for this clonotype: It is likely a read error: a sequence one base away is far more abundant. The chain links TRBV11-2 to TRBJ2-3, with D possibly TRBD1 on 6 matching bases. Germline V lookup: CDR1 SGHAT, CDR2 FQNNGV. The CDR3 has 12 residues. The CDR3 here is CASSPQGDAQYF. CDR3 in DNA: TGTGCCAGCAGCCCACAGGGAGATGCGCAGTATTTT.

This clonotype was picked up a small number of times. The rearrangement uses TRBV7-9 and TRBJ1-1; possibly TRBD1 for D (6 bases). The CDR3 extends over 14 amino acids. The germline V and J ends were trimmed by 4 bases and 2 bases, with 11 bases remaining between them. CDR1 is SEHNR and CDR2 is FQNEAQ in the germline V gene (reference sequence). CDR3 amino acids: CASSSTRGNTEAFF. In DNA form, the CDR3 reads TGTGCCAGCAGCTCCACCAGGGGAAACACTGAAGCTTTCTTT. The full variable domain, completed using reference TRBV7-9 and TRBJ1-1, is DTGVSQNPRHKITKRGQNVTFRCDPISEHNRLYWYRQTLGQGPEFLTYFQNEAQLEKSRLLSDRFSAERPKGSFSTLEIQRTEQGDSAMYLCASSSTRGNTEAFFGQGTRLTVV.

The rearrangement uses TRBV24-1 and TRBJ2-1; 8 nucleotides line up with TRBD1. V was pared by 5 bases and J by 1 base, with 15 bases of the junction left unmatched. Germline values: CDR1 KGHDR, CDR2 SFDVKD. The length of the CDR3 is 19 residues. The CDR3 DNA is TGTGCCACCAGTGCCATGACAGGGGCAGGGGAAGGATCCTACAATGAGCAGTTCTTC. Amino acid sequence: CATSAMTGAGEGSYNEQFF.

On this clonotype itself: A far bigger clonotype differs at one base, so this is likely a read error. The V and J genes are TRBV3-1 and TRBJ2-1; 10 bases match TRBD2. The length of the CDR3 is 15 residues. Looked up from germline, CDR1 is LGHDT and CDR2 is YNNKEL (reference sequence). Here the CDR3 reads CASSRAGGSYNERFF. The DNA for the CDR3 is TGTGCCAGCAGCCGAGCGGGAGGGTCCTACAATGAGCGGTTCTTC.

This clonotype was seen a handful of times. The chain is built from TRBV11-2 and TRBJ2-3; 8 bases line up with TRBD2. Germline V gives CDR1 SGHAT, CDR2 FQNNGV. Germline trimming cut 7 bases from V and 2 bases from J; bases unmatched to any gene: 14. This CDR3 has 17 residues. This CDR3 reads CASKPWAREAFTDTQYF. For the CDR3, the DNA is TGTGCCAGCAAGCCATGGGCGCGGGAGGCCTTCACAGATACGCAGTATTTT.

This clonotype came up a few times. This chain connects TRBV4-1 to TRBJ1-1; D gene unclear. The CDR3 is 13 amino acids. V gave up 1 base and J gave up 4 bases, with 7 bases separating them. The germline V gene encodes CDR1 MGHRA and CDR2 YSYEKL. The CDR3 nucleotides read TGCGCCAGCAGCCAAGCCAGGCCCACTGAAGCTTTCTTT. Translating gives CASSQARPTEAFF.

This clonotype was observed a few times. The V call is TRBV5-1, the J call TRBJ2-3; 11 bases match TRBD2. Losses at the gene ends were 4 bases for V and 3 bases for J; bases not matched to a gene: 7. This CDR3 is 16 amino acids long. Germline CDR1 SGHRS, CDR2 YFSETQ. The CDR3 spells CASSTSLAGVTDTQYF. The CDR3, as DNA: TGCGCCAGCAGCACTTCACTAGCGGGAGTAACAGATACGCAGTATTTT.

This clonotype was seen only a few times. CDR3 loop: CSASGSNGYTF. CDR3 sequence (DNA): TGCAGTGCTAGCGGGTCGAATGGCTACACCTTC. The chain combines TRBV20-1 with TRBJ1-2; D remains ambiguous. Germline CDR1 is DFQATT and CDR2 is SNEGSKA (reference sequence). Trimming shortened V by 3 bases and J by 6 bases, and 8 bases separated the two germline ends. This CDR3 region has 11 residues.

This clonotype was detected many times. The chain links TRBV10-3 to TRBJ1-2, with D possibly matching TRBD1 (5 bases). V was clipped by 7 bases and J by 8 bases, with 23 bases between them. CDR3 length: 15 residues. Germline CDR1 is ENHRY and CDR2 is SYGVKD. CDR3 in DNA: TGTGCCATCAACAGTGAGAACCTGAGGGGTAACGGCTACACCTTC. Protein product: CAINSENLRGNGYTF.

CDR3 in amino acids: CASSQVRAGPSTDTQYF. CDR3 nucleotide sequence: TGTGCCAGCAGCCAAGTCCGTGCGGGCCCTAGCACAGATACGCAGTATTTT. The V and J genes are TRBV4-2 and TRBJ2-3; tentatively, D is TRBD2 (5 bases). The CDR3 consists of 17 residues. With 1 base removed from V and 0 bases from J, the gap between germline ends came to 14 bases. Germline-derived CDR1 and CDR2 are LGHNA and YNFKEQ.

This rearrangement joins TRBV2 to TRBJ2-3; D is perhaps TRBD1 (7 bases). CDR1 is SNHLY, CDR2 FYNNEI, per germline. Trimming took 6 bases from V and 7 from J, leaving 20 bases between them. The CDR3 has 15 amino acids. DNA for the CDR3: TGTGCCAGCAGCCAAGGGGGGACAGCTACTTATACGCAGTATTTT. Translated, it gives CASSQGGTATYTQYF.

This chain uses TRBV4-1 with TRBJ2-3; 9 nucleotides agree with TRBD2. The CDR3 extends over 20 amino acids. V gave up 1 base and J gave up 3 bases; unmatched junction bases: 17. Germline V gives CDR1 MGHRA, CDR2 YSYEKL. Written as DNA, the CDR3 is TGCGCCAGCAGCCAAGCCCCCGCTACGAGCGGGGGGACCCTAACAGATACGCAGTATTTT. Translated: CASSQAPATSGGTLTDTQYF.

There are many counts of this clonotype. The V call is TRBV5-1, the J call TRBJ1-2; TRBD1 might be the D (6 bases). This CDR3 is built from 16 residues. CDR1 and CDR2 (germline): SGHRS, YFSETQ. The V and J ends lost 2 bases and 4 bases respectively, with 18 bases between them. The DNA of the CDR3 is TGCGCCAGCAGCTTACCGGATACAGGGTACCCCTATGGCTACACCTTC. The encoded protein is CASSLPDTGYPYGYTF.

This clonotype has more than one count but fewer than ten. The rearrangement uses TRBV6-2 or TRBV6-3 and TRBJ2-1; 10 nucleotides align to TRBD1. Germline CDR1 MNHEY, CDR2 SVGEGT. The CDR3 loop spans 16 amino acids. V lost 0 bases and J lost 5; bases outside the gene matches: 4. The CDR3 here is CASSYSRDRGDNEQFF. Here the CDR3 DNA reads TGTGCCAGCAGTTACTCGAGGGACAGGGGCGACAATGAGCAGTTCTTC.

The CDR3 nucleotides read TGTGCCAGCAGCTTCAGTCAGGGCGGCACTGAAGCTTTCTTT. Protein product: CASSFSQGGTEAFF. The chain is built from TRBV7-9 and TRBJ1-1, with D maybe TRBD1 (5 bases). The V end was cut by 3 bases, the J end by 4 bases, with 12 bases between. Germline values: CDR1 SEHNR, CDR2 FQNEAQ (reference sequence). The CDR3 is made up of 14 amino acids.

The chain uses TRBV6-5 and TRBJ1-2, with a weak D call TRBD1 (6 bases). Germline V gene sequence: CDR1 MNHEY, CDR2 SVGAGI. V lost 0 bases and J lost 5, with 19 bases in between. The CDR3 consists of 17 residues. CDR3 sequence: CASSYSILYRVLYGYTF. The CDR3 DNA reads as TGTGCCAGCAGTTACTCGATATTGTACAGGGTATTGTATGGCTACACCTTC.

The CDR3 nucleotides are TGTGCCAGCACGGTCCGCCAAGAGACCCAGTACTTC. Amino acids: CASTVRQETQYF. The rearrangement uses TRBV11-2 and TRBJ2-5; D uncertain. Germline V lookup: CDR1 SGHAT, CDR2 FQNNGV. The CDR3 consists of 12 residues. Trimming pared 7 bases from V and 1 base from J, leaving 7 bases between. Combining the CDR3 with reference TRBV11-2 and TRBJ2-5 gives the whole variable domain EAGVAQSPRYKIIEKRQSVAFWCNPISGHATLYWYQQILGQGPKLLIQFQNNGVVDDSQLPKDRFSAERLKGVDSTLKIQPAKLEDSAVYLCASTVRQETQYFGPGTRLLVL.

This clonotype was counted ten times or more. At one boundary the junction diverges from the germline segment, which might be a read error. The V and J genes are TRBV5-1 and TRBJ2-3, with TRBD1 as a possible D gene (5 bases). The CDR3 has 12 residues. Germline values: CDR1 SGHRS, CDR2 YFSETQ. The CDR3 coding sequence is TGTGCCAGCAGTTTGCAGGGCGATACGCAGTATTTT. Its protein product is CASSLQGDTQYF. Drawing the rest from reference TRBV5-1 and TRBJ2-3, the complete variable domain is KAGVTQTPRYLIKTRGQQVTLSCSPISGHRSVSWYQQTPGQGLQFLFEYFSETQRNKGNFPGRFSGRQFSNSRSEMNVSTLELGDSALYLCASSLQGDTQYFGPGTRLTVL.

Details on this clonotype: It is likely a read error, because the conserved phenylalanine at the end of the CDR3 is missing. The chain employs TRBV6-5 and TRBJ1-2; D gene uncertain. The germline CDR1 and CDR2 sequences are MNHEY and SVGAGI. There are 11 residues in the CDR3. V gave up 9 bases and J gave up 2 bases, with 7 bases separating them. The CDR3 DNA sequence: TGTGCCAGTAGGCAAAACTATGGCTACACCCTC. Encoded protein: CASRQNYGYTL.

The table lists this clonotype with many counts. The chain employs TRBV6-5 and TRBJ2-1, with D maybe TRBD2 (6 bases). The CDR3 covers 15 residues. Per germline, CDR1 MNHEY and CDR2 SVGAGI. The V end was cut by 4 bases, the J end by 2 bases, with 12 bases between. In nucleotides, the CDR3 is TGTGCCAGCAGTTCGAGGCGGGAAACCTACAATGAGCAGTTCTTC. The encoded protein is CASSSRRETYNEQFF.

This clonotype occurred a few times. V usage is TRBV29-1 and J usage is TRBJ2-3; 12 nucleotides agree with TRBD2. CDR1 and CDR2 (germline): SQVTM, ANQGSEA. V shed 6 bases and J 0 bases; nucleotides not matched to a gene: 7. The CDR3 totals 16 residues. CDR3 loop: CSVGLAGYSSTDTQYF. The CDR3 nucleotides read TGCAGCGTCGGACTAGCGGGGTATTCTAGCACAGATACGCAGTATTTT.

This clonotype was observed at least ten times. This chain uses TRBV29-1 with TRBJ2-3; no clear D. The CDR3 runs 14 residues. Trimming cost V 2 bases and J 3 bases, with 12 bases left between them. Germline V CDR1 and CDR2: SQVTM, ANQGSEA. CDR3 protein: CSVEHGYGTDTQYF. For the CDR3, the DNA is TGCAGCGTTGAACACGGATATGGGACAGATACGCAGTATTTT.

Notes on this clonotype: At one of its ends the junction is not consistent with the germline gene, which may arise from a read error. As DNA, the CDR3 is TGTGCCAGCAGCTGGGGCCTCCGGGACCCCTCCCGTAACTATGGTTACACCTTC. Translating gives CASSWGLRDPSRNYGYTF. The chain has TRBV5-6 and TRBJ1-2, with D maybe TRBD1 (5 bases). The CDR3 consists of 18 residues. Germline CDR1 is SGHDT and CDR2 is YYEEEE.

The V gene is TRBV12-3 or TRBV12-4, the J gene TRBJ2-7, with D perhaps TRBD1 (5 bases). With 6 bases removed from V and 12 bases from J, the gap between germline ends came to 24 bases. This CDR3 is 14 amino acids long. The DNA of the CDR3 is TGTGCCAGCAGCCCGAAAAACAGGCAAGAGACCCGGTACTTC. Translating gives CASSPKNRQETRYF.

The CDR3 coding sequence is TGTGCCGCCTGTCACCCAACTAACTATGGCTACACCTTC. Translating it yields CAACHPTNYGYTF. The chain carries TRBV28 and TRBJ1-2, with D uncertain. The CDR3 is made up of 13 amino acids. V dropped 11 bases and J dropped 0 bases, with 13 bases sitting between them. Germline lookup yields CDR1 MDHEN and CDR2 SYDVKM.

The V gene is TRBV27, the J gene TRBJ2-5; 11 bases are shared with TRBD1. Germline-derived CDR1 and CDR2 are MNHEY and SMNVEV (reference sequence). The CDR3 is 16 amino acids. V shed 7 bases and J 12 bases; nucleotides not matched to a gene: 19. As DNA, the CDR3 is TGTGCCAGCACCGAGGCCCCGGACAGGGGGCCCCGCTTAGAGTACTTC. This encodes CASTEAPDRGPRLEYF.

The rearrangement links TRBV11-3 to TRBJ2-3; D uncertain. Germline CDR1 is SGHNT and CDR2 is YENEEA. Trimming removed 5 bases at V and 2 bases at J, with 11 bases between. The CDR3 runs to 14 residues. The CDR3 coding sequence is TGTGCCAGCAGCGGCATAGACACCACAGATACGCAGTATTTT. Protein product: CASSGIDTTDTQYF.